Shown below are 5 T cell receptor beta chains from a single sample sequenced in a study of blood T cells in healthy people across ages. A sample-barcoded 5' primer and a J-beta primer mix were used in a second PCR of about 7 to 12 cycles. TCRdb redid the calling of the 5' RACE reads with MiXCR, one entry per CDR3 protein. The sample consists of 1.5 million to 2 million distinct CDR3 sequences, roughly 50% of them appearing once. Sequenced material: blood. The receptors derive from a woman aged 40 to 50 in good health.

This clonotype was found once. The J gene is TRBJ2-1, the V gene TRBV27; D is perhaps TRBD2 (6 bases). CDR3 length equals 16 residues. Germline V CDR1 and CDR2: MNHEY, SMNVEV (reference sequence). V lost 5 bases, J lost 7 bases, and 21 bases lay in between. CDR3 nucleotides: TGTGCCAGCAGTGCCCGGACTAAGATGGGTTGGAATGAGCAGTTCTTC. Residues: CASSARTKMGWNEQFF.

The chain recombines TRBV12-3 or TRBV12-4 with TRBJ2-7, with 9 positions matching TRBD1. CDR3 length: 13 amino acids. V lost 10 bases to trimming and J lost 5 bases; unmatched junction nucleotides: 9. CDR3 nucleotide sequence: TGTGCCACCTCCGGGACAGGGCTTCACGAGCAGTACTTC. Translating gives CATSGTGLHEQYF.

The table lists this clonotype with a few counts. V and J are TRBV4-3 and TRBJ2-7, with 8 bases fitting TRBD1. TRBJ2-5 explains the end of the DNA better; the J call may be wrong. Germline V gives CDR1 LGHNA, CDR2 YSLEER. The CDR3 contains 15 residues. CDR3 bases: TGCGCCAGCAGCCAAGATTCTCAGGGGGCGGAGACCCAGTACTTC. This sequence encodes CASSQDSQGAETQYF.

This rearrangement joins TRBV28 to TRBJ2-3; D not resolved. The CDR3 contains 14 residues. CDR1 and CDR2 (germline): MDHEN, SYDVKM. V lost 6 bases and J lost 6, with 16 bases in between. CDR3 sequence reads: CASSLPAQPDTQYF. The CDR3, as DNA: TGTGCCAGCAGCCTCCCCGCTCAGCCTGATACGCAGTATTTT.

The CDR3 spells CASSSPGQGLSNYGYTF. The DNA of the CDR3 is TGTGCCAGCAGTTCCCCGGGACAGGGATTATCTAACTATGGCTACACCTTC. The chain has TRBV28 and TRBJ1-2, with 9 nucleotides matching TRBD1. The CDR3 extends over 17 amino acids. CDR1 MDHEN and CDR2 SYDVKM come from the germline V gene. J was trimmed by 0 bases and V by 4 bases; bases with no gene match: 9.